These 9 T cell receptor beta chains came from one sample sequenced in a study of T-cell memory formation after mild COVID-19. Via MiXCR, TCRdb re-called the 5' RACE reads, giving one row per CDR3 protein. Here the sample spans over 300,000 distinct CDR3 sequences, 20% to 25% being singletons. Sequencing was done on a sample of PBMCs or a T cell subset sorted from them (not recorded which). The receptors stem from a man aged 18-30 years who had mild COVID-19 (a few samples of this study predate the infection). Cell type and time point are not known.

The V gene is TRBV7-3, the J gene TRBJ1-3; TRBD1 is a possible D gene (6 bases). Germline values: CDR1 SGHTA, CDR2 FQGTGA. V lost 5 bases and J lost 0, with 14 bases in between. The CDR3 is 16 residues long. The CDR3 DNA follows: TGTGCCAGCAGCCCGACAGGTCAATCCTCTGGAAACACCATATATTTT. Translating it yields CASSPTGQSSGNTIYF. Together with reference TRBV7-3 and TRBJ1-3, the CDR3 gives the full variable domain: GAGVSQTPSNKVTEKGKYVELRCDPISGHTALYWYRQSLGQGPEFLIYFQGTGAADDSGLPNDRFFAVRPEGSVSTLKIQRTERGDSAVYLCASSPTGQSSGNTIYFGEGSWLTVV.

This clonotype was seen a few times. This chain connects TRBV4-1 to TRBJ1-2; D is unclear. Germline V gene sequence: CDR1 MGHRA, CDR2 YSYEKL. The CDR3 is 14 residues long. V was pared by 1 base and J by 5 bases, with 11 bases between. DNA for the CDR3: TGCGCCAGCAGCCAAGGACTCCTGGGGTATGGCTACACCTTC. Translated, it gives CASSQGLLGYGYTF.

The chain carries TRBV6-1 and TRBJ1-3, with D unclear. The CDR3 spans 15 residues. Germline assignment: CDR1 MNHNS and CDR2 SASEGT. With 6 bases removed from V and 2 bases from J, the gap between germline ends came to 14 bases. This chain's CDR3 is CASRGDVAAGNTIYF. CDR3 nucleotides: TGTGCCAGCAGGGGAGACGTAGCGGCTGGAAACACCATATATTTT.

This clonotype was seen a few times. The chain is built from TRBV6-1 and TRBJ1-5; a possible D gene is TRBD1 (5 bases). V was shortened by 6 bases and J by 9 bases, with 15 bases between the two germline ends. Germline CDR1 reads MNHNS; CDR2 reads SASEGT. CDR3 length: 13 amino acids. CDR3 loop: CASSLTGDRPQHF. CDR3 DNA: TGTGCCAGCAGCCTCACAGGCGACAGGCCCCAGCATTTT.

The chain employs TRBV7-2 and TRBJ2-2; no firm D call. The germline V gene has CDR1 SGHTA and CDR2 FQGNSA. The CDR3 contains 14 residues. V was shortened by 1 base and J by 7 bases, with 10 bases between the two germline ends. CDR3 sequence reads: CASSLVGIDGELFF. CDR3 DNA: TGTGCCAGCAGCTTAGTGGGAATAGACGGGGAGCTGTTTTTT.

J is TRBJ1-2 and V is TRBV4-1; maybe TRBD1 (5 bases). Germline V gives CDR1 MGHRA, CDR2 YSYEKL. The CDR3 sequence is 13 residues long. V was pared by 1 base and J by 6 bases, with 9 bases between. The CDR3 DNA follows: TGCGCCAGCAGCCAAGCGTCAGGGAATGGCTACACCTTC. This codes for CASSQASGNGYTF.

The chain couples TRBV5-6 to TRBJ2-7; D is ambiguous. The CDR3 covers 14 residues. V was shortened by 4 bases and J by 6 bases, with 17 bases between the two germline ends. Germline V gene lookup returns CDR1 SGHDT and CDR2 YYEEEE. The CDR3 bases are TGTGCCAGCAGCCCCCCGCATTGGGCCGCCGAGCAGTACTTC. Amino acids: CASSPPHWAAEQYF.

This chain links TRBV5-6 with TRBJ2-3; no reliable D call. Trimming took off 4 bases at V and 4 bases at J, with 10 bases between the two ends. The CDR3 is 13 residues long. Germline V gene lookup returns CDR1 SGHDT and CDR2 YYEEEE. The CDR3 nucleotides are TGTGCCAGCAGCATGACCTCAGCAGATACGCAGTATTTT. As protein: CASSMTSADTQYF.

This chain connects TRBV5-1 to TRBJ2-1; 7 nucleotides agree with TRBD1. V was clipped by 3 bases and J by 7 bases; unmatched bases: 4. This CDR3 has 13 residues. Germline V gene lookup returns CDR1 SGHRS and CDR2 YFSETQ. The chain's CDR3 is CASSWDSPNEQFF. The CDR3 DNA is TGCGCCAGCAGCTGGGACAGCCCTAATGAGCAGTTCTTC. The full variable domain, rest sourced from reference TRBV5-1 and TRBJ2-1, is KAGVTQTPRYLIKTRGQQVTLSCSPISGHRSVSWYQQTPGQGLQFLFEYFSETQRNKGNFPGRFSGRQFSNSRSEMNVSTLELGDSALYLCASSWDSPNEQFFGPGTRLTVL.